These T cell receptor beta chains were read from a single sample in a study of cytomegalovirus exposure and HLA in healthy donors. Sequencing used immunoSEQ multiplex PCR; TCRdb keeps in-frame clones, though not all of them. The sample carries over 95,000 clones, approximately 80% recorded once. Sequencing used PBMCs. All receptors derive from a man aged 35 to 55 in good health and CMV-seropositive. The conserved cysteine and the conserved F or W are not part of the CDR3 here.

length | V | CDR3
13 | TRBV30 | AWSSGLAGSYEQY
13 | TRBV5-6 | ASSRGQGGNQPQH
11 | TRBV4-1 | ASSPMAGSPLH
12 | TRBV5-4 | ASSLSVVNTEAF
10 | TRBV30 | AWSGASEKLF
13 | TRBV11-2 | ASSYADSSNQPQH
11 | TRBV29-1 | SVGERVNEKLF
15 | TRBV6-1 | ASSDPIIASSGNTIY
12 | TRBV5-4 | ASSLEDRGDTQY
15 | TRBV9 | ASSVMDSLTSGNTIY
14 | TRBV4-1 | ASSQEGPGAISPQH
12 | TRBV11-1 | ASSLAPTGLKQF
10 | TRBV5-5 | ASSRTTGEQF
13 | TRBV7-2 | ASSFRNVPRGELF
13 | TRBV10-1 | ATRTSGGLTYEQY
13 | TRBV6-6 | ASNSPGGRSYEQY
13 | TRBV7-3 | ASSFQGQWNSPLH
12 | TRBV28 | ASSFGMTGYEQY
12 | TRBV7-2 | ASSLSSGGYEQY
15 | TRBV9 | ASSVVGGASSKDTQY
12 | TRBV7-2 | ASSLVEGSYEQY
15 | TRBV4-3 | ASSSEGQFARFGELF
14 | TRBV5-8 | ASSLTGVGGTDTQY
12 | TRBV15 | ATSRLTGMYSQY
12 | TRBV5-1 | ASSLGAQRTEAF
13 | TRBV19 | ASSTSTGVGYPQH
13 | TRBV7-6 | ASSLRQGIGYEQY
13 | TRBV30 | AWSPLAVAKNIQY
11 | TRBV7-9 | ASSFGANYGYT
15 | TRBV27 | ASRTFIRAKATGELF
13 | TRBV5-1 | ASSFGGGGANGLT